The rows below give T cell receptor beta chains drawn from one sample of a study of human versus mouse CDR3 diversity and MHC coevolution. TCRdb's copy holds only in-frame clones and misses some; the assay was immunoSEQ multiplex PCR. Of over 60,000 clones in the sample, less than 95% were seen once. Specimen: naive CD4+ T cells from blood. The receptors here all came from a person aged 25-75 years in good health. The CDR3 runs from the conserved cysteine through the conserved F or W. A D gene is named only where the DNA matches it firmly. The size field is filled for only some rows; it gives once, few, many or a size class.

v_gene,j_gene,d_gene,abundance,CDR3nt,CDR3aa
TRBV7-9,TRBJ1-4,NA,few,TGTGCCAGCAGCTTGCAGGACAGTAATGAAAAACTGTTTTTT,CASSLQDSNEKLFF
TRBV5-6,TRBJ1-1,NA,NA,TGTGCCAGCCATTGGGGGGGCCCCGCTACAGGCACTGAAGCTTTCTTT,CASHWGGPATGTEAFF
TRBV28,TRBJ1-1,NA,NA,TGTGCCAGCAGTTTTCGGGGGGCGAACACTGAAGCTTTCTTT,CASSFRGANTEAFF
TRBV2,TRBJ1-6,NA,NA,TGTGCCAGCAGTGGACAGTTGACACCGAATTCACCCCTCCACTTT,CASSGQLTPNSPLHF
TRBV7-9,TRBJ1-4,NA,NA,TGTGCCAGCAGCTCCCCAGTGGGGGCTACAGATCAAAAACTGTTTTTT,CASSSPVGATDQKLFF
TRBV5-1,TRBJ2-5,TRBD1,few,TGCGCCAGCAGCTTGAGTGGGACAGGGGTTGAAGAGACCCAGTACTTC,CASSLSGTGVEETQYF
TRBV30,TRBJ1-4,TRBD1,NA,TGTGCCTGGAGTGTACTAAGGGGCAGGGGGAGTTCTCTAGCTCCCCTGTTTTTT,CAWSVLRGRGSSLAPLFF
TRBV6-1,TRBJ1-5,TRBD1,NA,TGTGCCAGCAGTCTAGACAGGGGAGGGGATCAGCCCCAGCATTTT,CASSLDRGGDQPQHF
TRBV11-3,TRBJ2-1,TRBD2,NA,TGTGCCAGCAGCTTGGGGGGAGGGGTAGGAAATGAGCAGTTCTTC,CASSLGGGVGNEQFF
TRBV6-1,TRBJ2-1,NA,NA,TGTGCCAGCAGTACCAAGGGAGACTGGACTGAGCAGTTCTTC,CASSTKGDWTEQFF
TRBV28,TRBJ1-3,TRBD1,NA,TGTGCCAGCAGTTTATTCCGACAGGGCGAAACTGGAAACACCATATATTTT,CASSLFRQGETGNTIYF
TRBV6-5,TRBJ1-2,TRBD1,NA,TGTGCCAGCAGACCAACAGGGGCCAACTATGGCTACACCTTC,CASRPTGANYGYTF
TRBV5-1,TRBJ2-7,NA,few,TGCGCCAGCAGCTTGGGCGGGGCGTCCTACGAGCAGTACTTC,CASSLGGASYEQYF
TRBV28,TRBJ2-7,TRBD1,NA,TGTGCCAGCAGTGTCTCTGGGACAGGGTTCATTGTGCAGTACTTC,CASSVSGTGFIVQYF
TRBV11-2,TRBJ2-5,TRBD2,NA,TGTGCCAGCAGCTTAAGGGGCGGGAGGGTGGCAGAGACCCAGTACTTC,CASSLRGGRVAETQYF
TRBV6-1,TRBJ1-1,NA,NA,TGTGCCAGCAGTGATTTCGGACTCCCAAACACTGAAGCTTTCTTT,CASSDFGLPNTEAFF
TRBV7-8,TRBJ2-1,NA,NA,TGTGCCAGCGCCGCCTCTAGGCGGGAAGGGTCCTACAATGAGCAGTTCTTC,CASAASRREGSYNEQFF
TRBV30,TRBJ1-1,NA,NA,TGTGCCTGGAGTGGGACAACAAACACTGAAGCTTTCTTT,CAWSGTTNTEAFF
TRBV6-5,TRBJ1-2,TRBD1,NA,TGTGCCAGCAGCCGGGACAGGGGGACCCTATATGGCTACACCTTC,CASSRDRGTLYGYTF
TRBV19,TRBJ1-1,TRBD1,NA,TGTGCCAGTAACAGGGGCGGTCGGAACACTGAAGCTTTCTTT,CASNRGGRNTEAFF
TRBV11-2,TRBJ1-5,TRBD1,NA,TGTGCCAGCAGCTTAAAAACAGGGGGGGGAAATCAGCCCCAGCATTTT,CASSLKTGGGNQPQHF
TRBV7-2,TRBJ2-7,NA,NA,TGTGCCAGCAGCTGGAGCGAAGTCCGATACGAGCAGTACTTC,CASSWSEVRYEQYF
TRBV5-1,TRBJ1-1,NA,NA,TGCGCCAGCAGCCCCACGGTGGGGGGGGCTTTCTTT,CASSPTVGGAFF
TRBV11-2,TRBJ1-1,NA,NA,TGTGCCAGCAGCTCTGGACAAACGTTAGGGGCTGAAGCTTTCTTT,CASSSGQTLGAEAFF
TRBV2,TRBJ1-2,NA,NA,TGTGCCAGCAGTGAAACGGGGAATTCTAACTATGGCTACACCTTC,CASSETGNSNYGYTF
TRBV5-1,TRBJ1-1,NA,NA,TGCGCCGGCCTTCAGTCTTTCACTGAAGCTTTCTTT,CAGLQSFTEAFF
TRBV27,TRBJ1-5,TRBD1,NA,TGTGCCAGCAGCCGTGGGACAGGGTGGGACCAGCCCCAGCATTTT,CASSRGTGWDQPQHF